The T cell receptor beta chain under discussion was sequenced for a study of shared clonotypes between healthy human individuals. At the level of the study: Each donor's CD8 memory used one plate, CD8 naive two, each CD4 subset three.

Terminally differentiated effector memory CD45RA+ cells were excluded from the naive CD8 cells, which were CD45RO-negative and positively selected for CCR7. Every immunoSEQ plate was one replicate of a subset's evenly spread DNA. Sorted-subset replicate PCRs used 200 ng of genomic DNA. This amount corresponded to about 30,000 T cell genomes. Generated by immunoSEQ multiplex PCR, the TCRdb table keeps only in-frame clones and is missing some. The data contain about 2,100,000 clones, roughly 91% of them singletons. The study, taken as a whole, reports: Sharing across a few donors was seen in 4% to 6.5% of naive CD4 clonotypes.

With respect to this clone: What it recognizes is unknown.

V dropped 4 bases and J dropped 5; count of bases not matched to a gene: 14. Germline CDR1 MRHNA, CDR2 SNTAGT. The CDR3 extends over 17 amino acids. Material for sequencing was naive CD8+ T cells from PBMCs. V is TRBV6-4 and J is TRBJ2-1; 7 bases map to TRBD2. The receptor's source is a man in his late teens or twenties in good health. Some clones in this sample may be carry-over from other donors' samples. The CDR3 DNA follows: TGTGCCAGCAGTGCGGAGTTTCGGCTAGCGGTCAACAATGAGCAGTTCTTC. It translates to CASSAEFRLAVNNEQFF.